Below are 19 T cell receptor beta chains sequenced from a single sample in a study of cytomegalovirus exposure and HLA in healthy donors. With 60 Vbeta and 13 Jbeta primers, the PCR was carried out. Assay: immunoSEQ multiplex PCR; the TCRdb copy retains only in-frame clones and omits some. The data contain 90,000 to 120,000 clones, 77% of them singletons. The sequenced sample was PBMCs. Every receptor here comes from a male donor in good health and CMV-seronegative.

The chain uses TRBV29-1 and TRBJ1-2, with D possibly being TRBD1 (6 bases). V lost 4 bases, J lost 7 bases, and 19 bases lay in between. Germline-derived CDR1 and CDR2 are SQVTM and ANQGSEA. The length of the CDR3 is 14 residues. The CDR3 reads CSVVKAGVAPGYTF. The CDR3 DNA follows: TGCAGCGTTGTAAAGGCAGGGGTCGCCCCTGGCTACACCTTC.

The J gene is TRBJ2-1, the V gene TRBV15; perhaps TRBD2 as D (6 bases). The V end lost 0 bases, the J end lost 5 bases, and 14 bases lay between the germline ends. Germline CDR1 and CDR2: LNHNV and YYDKDF (reference sequence). The CDR3 is made up of 16 amino acids. The CDR3 loop reads CATSRDRLGENNEQFF. CDR3 nucleotide sequence: TGTGCCACCAGCAGAGATCGACTAGGCGAAAACAATGAGCAGTTCTTC.

This chain uses TRBV14 with TRBJ2-7; 10 bases fit TRBD1. This CDR3 has 14 amino acids. Germline values: CDR1 SGHDN, CDR2 FVKESK. V lost 5 bases to trimming and J lost 8 bases; unmatched junction nucleotides: 9. The CDR3 bases are TGTGCCAGCAGCTGGACAGGGGGGGAGGTGCAGCAGTACTTC. Its protein is CASSWTGGEVQQYF.

The genes are TRBV11-3 and TRBJ1-1; D perhaps matches TRBD1 (6 bases). Germline V gene sequence: CDR1 SGHNT, CDR2 YENEEA. The CDR3 contains 11 residues. V lost 5 bases to trimming and J lost 7 bases, with 8 bases between them. This chain's CDR3 is CASSDRNEAFF. In nucleotides, the CDR3 is TGTGCCAGCAGCGACAGGAATGAAGCTTTCTTT.

The rearrangement links TRBV5-1 to TRBJ2-5; 9 nucleotides agree with TRBD2. The CDR3 sequence is 16 residues long. Germline V gives CDR1 SGHRS, CDR2 YFSETQ. With 0 bases clipped from V and 5 bases from J, the junction kept 8 bases outside the gene matches. The chain's CDR3 is CASSLGPSGNSETQYF. Here the CDR3 DNA reads TGCGCCAGCAGCTTGGGGCCTAGCGGGAATTCGGAGACCCAGTACTTC.

The chain employs TRBV6-9 and TRBJ1-1; D perhaps matches TRBD1 (6 bases). CDR3 size: 17 residues. V lost 6 bases to trimming and J lost 0 bases, with 20 bases between them. The germline V gene has CDR1 MNHGY and CDR2 SVAAGI. CDR3 protein: CASSAGTSTTMNTEAFF. The CDR3 DNA sequence: TGTGCCAGCAGCGCCGGGACATCTACCACCATGAACACTGAAGCTTTCTTT.

V is TRBV6-5 and J is TRBJ2-7, with D perhaps matching TRBD2 (5 bases). The CDR3 has 12 residues. Germline V gene lookup returns CDR1 MNHEY and CDR2 SVGAGI. V lost 6 bases, J lost 3 bases, and 9 bases lay in between. The CDR3 region is CASSADFYEQYF. CDR3 coding DNA: TGTGCCAGCAGCGCGGACTTCTACGAGCAGTACTTC.

The chain's CDR3 is CASSSGLGSPQYF. The CDR3 nucleotides read TGTGCCAGCAGTTCGGGACTAGGTTCGCCCCAGTACTTC. The chain employs TRBV27 and TRBJ2-5, with 8 bases fitting TRBD2. CDR3 length: 13 residues. With 4 bases clipped from V and 9 bases from J, the junction kept 7 bases outside the gene matches. Germline values: CDR1 MNHEY, CDR2 SMNVEV (reference sequence).

This clone was counted a few times. The chain is built from TRBV4-1 and TRBJ2-2; 12 bases fit TRBD2. J lost 5 bases, V lost 1 base, and 2 bases had no gene match. Per germline, CDR1 MGHRA and CDR2 YSYEKL. The CDR3 is 16 residues long. The CDR3 loop is CASSQGLAGVTGELFF. In DNA, the CDR3 is TGCGCCAGCAGCCAAGGACTAGCGGGAGTAACCGGGGAGCTGTTTTTT.

This clone was counted a single time. This chain connects TRBV11-3 to TRBJ1-3; D gene ambiguous. The germline V and J ends were trimmed by 1 base and 0 bases, with 7 bases remaining between them. CDR3 length: 15 residues. The V gene's germline CDR1 is SGHNT and CDR2 YENEEA. This CDR3 reads CASSLAANSGNTIYF. CDR3 sequence (DNA): TGTGCCAGCAGCTTAGCCGCGAACTCTGGAAACACCATATATTTT.

A few counts support this clone. The genes are TRBV9 and TRBJ1-1; D may be TRBD1 (5 bases). The CDR3 has 16 residues. The V gene lost 2 bases and the J gene lost 2 bases, with 16 bases spanning the gap. Germline assignment: CDR1 SGDLS and CDR2 YYNGEE. The CDR3, as DNA: TGTGCCAGCAGCGTCCCGTTCGACAGCTCCAACACTGAAGCTTTCTTT. As protein: CASSVPFDSSNTEAFF.

The CDR3 loop reads CASSLSSGSRTQYF. The CDR3 coding sequence is TGTGCCAGCAGCTTATCTAGCGGGAGTCGGACGCAGTATTTT. The chain combines TRBV7-9 with TRBJ2-3; the match to TRBD2 covers 10 bases. This CDR3 is built from 14 residues. Germline V gene data show CDR1 as SEHNR and CDR2 as FQNEAQ (reference sequence). Trimming at V came to 2 bases and at J to 9 bases, leaving 5 bases not matched to a gene.

The chain employs TRBV25-1 and TRBJ2-4, with D maybe TRBD2 (5 bases). CDR1 and CDR2 (germline): MGHDK, SYGVNS. The CDR3 loop spans 13 amino acids. Between the trimmed V and J ends, which lost 2 bases and 7 bases, there was a span of 9 bases. The CDR3 spells CASSEAGLNIQYF. In DNA, the CDR3 is TGTGCCAGCAGTGAAGCGGGCTTGAACATTCAGTACTTC.

The chain is built from TRBV6-5 and TRBJ2-2; D may be TRBD1 (6 bases). The germline gives CDR1 MNHEY, CDR2 SVGAGI. Trimming stripped 6 bases from V and 4 bases from J, with 15 bases between. The CDR3 totals 15 residues. For the CDR3, the DNA is TGTGCCAGCAGAACGGCAGGGGCCACCACCGGGGAGCTGTTTTTT. The encoded protein is CASRTAGATTGELFF.

V usage is TRBV6-1 and J usage is TRBJ2-7, with 7 bases lining up with TRBD2. V dropped 4 bases and J dropped 9; count of bases not matched to a gene: 15. The CDR3 totals 15 residues. Germline CDR1 is MNHNS and CDR2 is SASEGT. The CDR3 spells CASSVGGLPDLGQYF. CDR3 DNA sequence: TGTGCCAGCAGTGTTGGGGGACTACCAGACCTGGGGCAGTACTTC.

The chain couples TRBV15 to TRBJ1-2; possibly TRBD1 for D (6 bases). The CDR3 has 18 amino acids. V was cut by 2 bases and J by 0 bases, with 19 bases left in between. Germline V gene data show CDR1 as LNHNV and CDR2 as YYDKDF (reference sequence). The CDR3 spells CATSRQYTQGRSNYGYTF. The CDR3, as DNA: TGTGCCACCAGCAGACAATATACACAGGGACGATCTAACTATGGCTACACCTTC. Full variable domain (remainder filled in from reference TRBV15 and TRBJ1-2): DAMVIQNPRYQVTQFGKPVTLSCSQTLNHNVMYWYQQKSSQAPKLLFHYYDKDFNNEADTPDNFQSRRPNTSFCFLDIRSPGLGDTAMYLCATSRQYTQGRSNYGYTFGSGTRLTVV.

The rearrangement uses TRBV15 and TRBJ2-7; the D gene is possibly TRBD2 (5 bases). This CDR3 region has 15 residues. The germline CDR1 and CDR2 sequences are LNHNV and YYDKDF (reference sequence). V was trimmed by 0 bases and J by 2 bases, leaving 11 bases between them. The CDR3 here is CATSRDWTQPYEQYF. The CDR3 region has the DNA TGTGCCACCAGCAGAGACTGGACTCAACCCTACGAGCAGTACTTC.

The rearrangement links TRBV7-3 to TRBJ2-3; 14 bases agree with TRBD2. The CDR3 extends over 16 amino acids. CDR1 is SGHTA and CDR2 is FQGTGA in the germline V gene. V was clipped by 5 bases and J by 4 bases; unmatched bases: 5. The CDR3 region is CASSPGTSGSPDTQYF. CDR3 in DNA: TGTGCCAGCAGCCCCGGGACTAGCGGGAGCCCAGATACGCAGTATTTT.

This clone was counted a few times. The gene calls are TRBV2 and TRBJ1-2; D perhaps matches TRBD1 (6 bases). The V end lost 6 bases, the J end lost 11 bases, and 19 bases lay between the germline ends. Germline CDR1 reads SNHLY; CDR2 reads FYNNEI. The CDR3 runs to 13 residues. CDR3 residues: CASSVDAGVRYTF. The DNA of the CDR3 is TGTGCCAGCAGCGTCGACGCAGGGGTAAGGTACACCTTC.